Listed below are T cell receptor beta chains from one sample, sequenced in a study of blood T cell repertoires in COVID-19. Assay used: immunoSEQ multiplex PCR; TCRdb lists only in-frame clones, some missing. The table shows 30,000 to 40,000 clones, with around nine tenths occurring only once. Material: peripheral blood. The source is a human donor in a cohort sampled during active COVID-19. The CDR3 runs from the conserved cysteine through the conserved F or W. The D gene is left open where the match is weak. Only some rows state a clone size, as once, few, many or a class for expanded clones.

NA	TRBD1	TRBJ2-6	TRBV15	TGTGCCACCAGCAGCGACAGGGCTGGGGCCAACGTCCTGACTTTC	CATSSDRAGANVLTF
NA	NA	TRBJ1-6	TRBV28	TGTGCCAGCAGTTTTCCACCGCAGGGAAGTAATTCACCCCTCCACTTT	CASSFPPQGSNSPLHF
once	NA	TRBJ1-2	TRBV6-2/TRBV6-3	TGTGCCAGCAGTTACATGGCTGTATATGGCTACACCTTC	CASSYMAVYGYTF
NA	TRBD2	TRBJ2-3	TRBV7-2	TGTGCCAGCAGCTTACAGCGGGAGGCAGATACGCAGTATTTT	CASSLQREADTQYF
NA	NA	TRBJ1-3	TRBV25-1	TGTGCCAGCTCTGCATCGGGGGTTTACAGTCGCTCTGGAAACACCATATATTTT	CASSASGVYSRSGNTIYF
NA	TRBD2	TRBJ2-7	TRBV13	TGTGCCAGCAGCTTAGGAGGGGAGCGGGGGCGCTACGAGCAGTACTTC	CASSLGGERGRYEQYF
few	NA	TRBJ2-7	TRBV3-1/TRBV3-2	TGTGCCAGCAGCCATAGAGGTCTTCATTCCTACGAGCAGTACTTC	CASSHRGLHSYEQYF
NA	NA	TRBJ2-1	TRBV9	TGTGCCAGCAGCTCCCGCGGAGGCGGCTCCTACAATGAGCAGTTCTTC	CASSSRGGGSYNEQFF
NA	TRBD2	TRBJ2-7	TRBV19	TGTGCCAGTAGTATAGTCGGCCCCGCTAGCGGGATTTCCTCCTACGAGCAGTACTTC	CASSIVGPASGISSYEQYF
NA	TRBD2	TRBJ2-7	TRBV27	TGTGCCAGCAGTGACCGAGCGGGAGTTGACGAGCAGTACTTC	CASSDRAGVDEQYF
few	TRBD2	TRBJ2-2	TRBV7-9	TGTGCCAGCAGCCGACCTTGGGGACTAGCCTTTGGGGAGCTGTTTTTT	CASSRPWGLAFGELFF
NA	TRBD2	TRBJ2-1	TRBV5-4	TGTGCCAGCAGCCCGGGGACTAGCGATGAGCAGTTCTTC	CASSPGTSDEQFF
NA	NA	TRBJ1-5	TRBV6-2/TRBV6-3	TGTGCCAGCAGTTACCCTCAACCTGGACAGTCATGGGTCAATCAGCCCCAGCATTTT	CASSYPQPGQSWVNQPQHF
once	NA	TRBJ1-1	TRBV12-3/TRBV12-4	TGTGCCAGCAGTTCGGAGGGGTCGACCGCTTTCTTT	CASSSEGSTAFF
NA	NA	TRBJ2-5	TRBV7-9	TGTGCCAGCACCCCCGGGGGAGAGACCCAGTACTTC	CASTPGGETQYF
NA	TRBD1	TRBJ1-2	TRBV15	TGTGCCACCAGCAATACGTGGGGACAGAACTATGGCTACACCTTC	CATSNTWGQNYGYTF
NA	TRBD1	TRBJ2-7	TRBV7-9	TGTGCCAGCAGCCCGCGACAGGGGACAATTTACGAGCAGTACTTC	CASSPRQGTIYEQYF
once	NA	TRBJ1-1	TRBV19	TGTGCCAGTAGTAGAGTTACTAACATGAACACTGAAGCTTTCTTT	CASSRVTNMNTEAFF
few	NA	TRBJ1-3	TRBV2	TGTGCCACCCTACAGGGCTCTGGAAACACCATATATTTT	CATLQGSGNTIYF
once	TRBD2	TRBJ2-1	TRBV20-1	TGCAGTGCTAGTCTCACCGGGACTAACTACAATGAGCAGTTCTTC	CSASLTGTNYNEQFF
NA	NA	TRBJ1-3	TRBV29-1	TGCAGCGCGGAATCAGGAAACACCATATATTTT	CSAESGNTIYF
NA	TRBD2	TRBJ2-3	TRBV11-3	TGTGCCAGCAGCCAGGGACTAGTCGGTGATACGCAGTATTTT	CASSQGLVGDTQYF
NA	NA	TRBJ2-7	TRBV6-2/TRBV6-3	TGTGCCAGCAGTTACTCGGGTCAGACTCATATTTCCTACGAGCAGTACTTC	CASSYSGQTHISYEQYF
NA	TRBD1	TRBJ2-5	TRBV19	TGTGCCAGTAGTTTAAGGACAGGGAGTTACCAAGAGACCCAGTACTTC	CASSLRTGSYQETQYF
NA	NA	TRBJ2-7	TRBV3-1/TRBV3-2	TGTGCCAGCAGCTCAAGGTGGACGGGAGAGACCAACGAGCAGTACTTC	CASSSRWTGETNEQYF
NA	NA	TRBJ1-2	TRBV9	TGTGCCAGCAGGACACAGGGAGGCTACACCTTC	CASRTQGGYTF
NA	NA	TRBJ1-1	TRBV19	TGTGCCACCGAGATGGGCTCAAGGACTGAAGCTTTCTTT	CATEMGSRTEAFF
NA	NA	TRBJ1-1	TRBV6-4	TGTGCCAGCAGCCCAAGCTGGGGGGGCGCGACGAGCACTGAAGCTTTCTTT	CASSPSWGGATSTEAFF
NA	NA	TRBJ2-5	TRBV5-1	TGCGCCAGCAGATCTCCTTCGGGACAACTCCAAGAGACCCAGTACTTC	CASRSPSGQLQETQYF
NA	TRBD1	TRBJ1-5	TRBV18	TGTGCCAGCTCACAGGCAGGGGGCGGATCGAGCAATCAGCCCCAGCATTTT	CASSQAGGGSSNQPQHF
NA	NA	TRBJ2-7	TRBV3-1/TRBV3-2	TGTGCCAGCAGCTCCGCCATAGATGGCGAGCAGTACTTC	CASSSAIDGEQYF
NA	TRBD1	TRBJ1-1	TRBV3-1/TRBV3-2	TGTGCCAGCAGCCAAGGAAGACAGGGAACTGAAGCTTTCTTT	CASSQGRQGTEAFF
NA	NA	TRBJ2-1	TRBV19	TGTGCCAGTAGTCCCCAGGGTCGCGATGAGCAGTTCTTC	CASSPQGRDEQFF
NA	TRBD1	TRBJ1-5	TRBV30	TGTGCCTGGAGTGCCGGGACAGGGGGATCTCAGCCCCAGCATTTT	CAWSAGTGGSQPQHF
NA	TRBD2	TRBJ2-1	TRBV30	TGTGCTAGCAGCGGGAGTTCCTACAATGAGCAGTTCTTC	CASSGSSYNEQFF
NA	TRBD1	TRBJ2-7	TRBV14	TGTGCCAGCAGCCGGGTTTCCTTTCGGGACAGGACCTACGAGCAGTACTTC	CASSRVSFRDRTYEQYF